This entry lists 29 T cell receptor beta chains sequenced from one sample in a study of shared clonotypes between healthy human individuals. Assay: immunoSEQ multiplex PCR; the TCRdb copy retains only in-frame clones and omits some. Counted here are roughly 2,300,000 clones, 85% to 95% occurring once; the ten biggest clones make up about 0.41%. Source material: naive CD4+ T cells from PBMCs. The subset: CD45RA+ positively selected. Receptors were obtained from a man between 18 and 29 years old in good health. Some clones in this sample may be carry-over from other donors' samples.

The chain uses TRBV5-6 and TRBJ2-3; TRBD1 agrees at 7 bases. J was trimmed by 2 bases and V by 3 bases; bases with no gene match: 9. The CDR3 length is 16 residues. Germline V CDR1 and CDR2: SGHDT, YYEEEE. CDR3 nucleotides: TGTGCCAGCAGCTACATAACCGACAGGGTCACAGATACGCAGTATTTT. This gives the protein CASSYITDRVTDTQYF.

The J gene is TRBJ1-2, the V gene TRBV27, with D possibly TRBD1 on 5 matching bases. Trimming left V 6 bases short and J 2 bases short, with 13 bases between. Germline values: CDR1 MNHEY, CDR2 SMNVEV (reference sequence). This CDR3 comprises 14 residues. The chain's CDR3 is CASSPLGRNYGYTF. The CDR3 DNA sequence: TGTGCCAGCAGCCCGCTGGGGCGGAACTATGGCTACACCTTC.

This sequence joins TRBV5-1 and TRBJ2-5; 9 bases are a match to TRBD2. Unmatched junction bases numbered 2, after V lost 4 bases and J lost 1 base. CDR1 and CDR2 from the germline V gene are SGHRS and YFSETQ. CDR3 size: 14 residues. Here the CDR3 DNA reads TGCGCCAGCAGCGGGGGACTAGCCCAAGAGACCCAGTACTTC. Translated: CASSGGLAQETQYF.

The chain combines TRBV9 with TRBJ2-5, with 8 bases that match TRBD2. This CDR3 has 18 residues. Trimming took 4 bases from V and 0 from J; bases not matched to a gene: 14. Per the germline V gene, CDR1 is SGDLS and CDR2 is YYNGEE. The CDR3 region is CASSPLGRASGYQETQYF. CDR3 nucleotides: TGTGCCAGCAGCCCCCTGGGGCGGGCTAGCGGGTACCAAGAGACCCAGTACTTC.

This rearrangement joins TRBV7-9 to TRBJ2-5, with unresolved D. Trimming pared 1 base from V and 9 bases from J, leaving 12 bases between. There are 13 residues in the CDR3. The germline gives CDR1 SEHNR, CDR2 FQNEAQ (reference sequence). CDR3 nucleotide sequence: TGTGCCAGCAGCTTAGAAACGGTCGTGGCCCAGTACTTC. Translation gives CASSLETVVAQYF.

This clone appeared a few times. This sequence joins TRBV28 and TRBJ1-4; a possible D gene is TRBD1 (5 bases). Trimming left V 4 bases short and J 8 bases short, with 11 bases between. The CDR3 is 13 amino acids. CDR1 and CDR2 (germline): MDHEN, SYDVKM. The CDR3, as DNA: TGTGCCAGCAGTTCGGGGCCAGAGGAAAAACTGTTTTTT. Protein product: CASSSGPEEKLFF.

The chain couples TRBV10-1 to TRBJ2-3; D is undetermined. This CDR3 spans 13 amino acids. Germline V lookup: CDR1 WNHNN, CDR2 SYGVQD (reference sequence). V lost 0 bases to trimming and J lost 2 bases, with 3 bases between them. CDR3 residues: CASSESLTDTQYF. The CDR3 DNA is TGCGCCAGCAGTGAGTCCCTCACAGATACGCAGTATTTT.

The chain combines TRBV9 with TRBJ1-4; D gene ambiguous. This CDR3 has 14 amino acids. The V end was cut by 4 bases, the J end by 8 bases, with 15 bases between. Germline V gene data show CDR1 as SGDLS and CDR2 as YYNGEE. DNA of the CDR3: TGTGCCAGCAGCCTCCGGCCCCGGGAGGAAAAACTGTTTTTT. It codes for CASSLRPREEKLFF.

The chain couples TRBV9 to TRBJ1-2, with TRBD1 identical over 10 bases. Germline V gene lookup returns CDR1 SGDLS and CDR2 YYNGEE. The CDR3 is made up of 14 amino acids. The ends lost 4 bases at V and 3 bases at J; junction bases unmatched: 3. The CDR3 DNA reads TGTGCCAGCAGCCCCGGGACAGGGGACTATGGCTACACCTTC. This encodes CASSPGTGDYGYTF.

The chain couples TRBV5-1 to TRBJ2-5; 8 bases fit TRBD1. Germline CDR1 is SGHRS and CDR2 is YFSETQ. The CDR3 totals 15 residues. V lost 4 bases, J lost 4 bases, and 9 bases stayed unmatched. Written as DNA, the CDR3 is TGCGCCAGCAGCACCGGACAGGGAAGGCTAGAGACCCAGTACTTC. Its protein is CASSTGQGRLETQYF.

The chain is built from TRBV29-1 and TRBJ2-1, with 9 positions matching TRBD2. Trimming at V came to 7 bases and at J to 0 bases, leaving 4 bases not matched to a gene. The CDR3 runs to 14 residues. Germline V lookup: CDR1 SQVTM, CDR2 ANQGSEA. The CDR3 DNA is TGCAGCGAAAAACTAGCGGGCTCCTACAATGAGCAGTTCTTC. Translated: CSEKLAGSYNEQFF.

The chain recombines TRBV11-2 with TRBJ2-7; 15 bases are shared with TRBD2. The CDR3 is made up of 15 amino acids. The J segment lost 6 bases and the V segment lost 1 base, leaving 1 base of the junction unmatched. The germline V gene has CDR1 SGHAT and CDR2 FQNNGV. CDR3 bases: TGTGCCAGCAGCTTAGGGGGACTAGCGGGAGGCGAGCAGTACTTC. Translation: CASSLGGLAGGEQYF.

The rearrangement uses TRBV5-4 and TRBJ1-1; D unresolved. From germline, CDR1 is SGHNT and CDR2 YYREEE (reference sequence). CDR3 length equals 14 residues. V was cut by 4 bases and J by 3 bases, with 13 bases left in between. The CDR3 loop reads CASSPAGRDTEAFF. As DNA, the CDR3 is TGTGCCAGCAGCCCCGCCGGGAGGGACACTGAAGCTTTCTTT.

This chain uses TRBV5-1 with TRBJ2-1; TRBD2 is a possible D gene (6 bases). This CDR3 has 14 residues. The germline V gene has CDR1 SGHRS and CDR2 YFSETQ. Between the trimmed V and J ends, which lost 4 bases and 10 bases, there was a span of 18 bases. Here the CDR3 DNA reads TGCGCCAGCAGCCGACTAGAGAGCCTTGACGAGCAGTTCTTC. This sequence encodes CASSRLESLDEQFF.

The chain combines TRBV7-6 with TRBJ1-2; D is unresolved. CDR3 length equals 16 residues. V lost 4 bases to trimming and J lost 0 bases, with 15 bases between them. Germline values: CDR1 SGHVS, CDR2 FNYEAQ. The CDR3 nucleotides read TGTGCCAGCAGCTCTGTCTACTCCGGGACTAACTATGGCTACACCTTC. Protein product: CASSSVYSGTNYGYTF.

The V call is TRBV7-2, the J call TRBJ2-6, with a weak D call TRBD2 (6 bases). This CDR3 is built from 15 residues. Trimming stripped 5 bases from V and 2 bases from J, with 10 bases between. Germline loops: CDR1 SGHTA, CDR2 FQGNSA. The CDR3: CASSPGGTGANVLTF. The CDR3 DNA is TGTGCCAGCAGCCCCGGGGGAACTGGGGCCAACGTCCTGACTTTC.

Only one count was recorded for this clone. Written as DNA, the CDR3 is TGTGCCAGCAGTTCCAGGGGGCTTGGAGGCTACACCTTC. It specifies CASSSRGLGGYTF. The chain couples TRBV6-5 to TRBJ1-2; 8 nucleotides agree with TRBD1. Germline V gene data show CDR1 as MNHEY and CDR2 as SVGAGI. The length of the CDR3 is 13 residues. With V trimmed by 4 bases and J by 8 bases, 6 bases remained unmatched.

The chain is built from TRBV19 and TRBJ2-1; no firm D call. Trimming took 8 bases from V and 2 from J, leaving 16 bases between them. The CDR3 is made up of 15 amino acids. Germline values: CDR1 LNHDA, CDR2 SQIVND (reference sequence). CDR3 DNA: TGTGCCAGTGGTGATATGGGCTCACCCTACAATGAGCAGTTCTTC. Its translation: CASGDMGSPYNEQFF. Based on the CDR3 plus reference TRBV19 and TRBJ2-1, the full variable domain is DGGITQSPKYLFRKEGQNVTLSCEQNLNHDAMYWYRQDPGQGLRLIYYSQIVNDFQKGDIAEGYSVSREKKESFPLTVTSAQKNPTAFYLCASGDMGSPYNEQFFGPGTRLTVL.

On this clone: The same CDR3 is also encoded by other DNA sequences in this sample. This sequence joins TRBV7-2 and TRBJ2-7, with 13 bases fitting TRBD2. V shed 1 base, J shed 2 bases, and the junction held 5 bases outside the gene matches. Germline-derived CDR1 and CDR2 are SGHTA and FQGNSA. This CDR3 has 17 amino acids. CDR3 sequence: CASSLGLAGGLPYEQYF. Here the CDR3 DNA reads TGTGCCAGCAGCTTAGGACTAGCGGGAGGATTACCCTACGAGCAGTACTTC.

The chain couples TRBV27 to TRBJ1-1, with no clear D. Germline loops: CDR1 MNHEY, CDR2 SMNVEV (reference sequence). CDR3 size: 13 residues. The germline V and J ends were trimmed by 3 bases and 4 bases, with 9 bases remaining between them. In DNA form, the CDR3 reads TGTGCCAGCAGTTTTCGACGAGTCACTGAAGCTTTCTTT. Its translation: CASSFRRVTEAFF.

About this clone itself: At the DNA level, this CDR3 is encoded by other sequences in the same sample as well. This CDR3 is CASSRTGGGEKLFF. The CDR3 nucleotides read TGTGCCAGCTCCCGGACAGGGGGCGGTGAAAAACTGTTTTTT. The V call is TRBV18, the J call TRBJ1-4; 11 bases agree with TRBD1. The CDR3 has 14 residues. V was pared by 6 bases and J by 7 bases, with 4 bases of the junction left unmatched. Looked up from germline, CDR1 is KGHSH and CDR2 is LQKENI.

The V gene is TRBV30, the J gene TRBJ2-4; D possibly corresponds to TRBD1 (5 bases). The CDR3 is 18 residues long. Trimming cost V 1 base and J 0 bases, with 19 bases left between them. Germline loops: CDR1 GTSNPN, CDR2 SVGIG (reference sequence). Written as DNA, the CDR3 is TGTGCCTGGAGTGCCTACCCTATGACAGCGACAGCCAAAAACATTCAGTACTTC. It specifies CAWSAYPMTATAKNIQYF.

The genes are TRBV6-6 and TRBJ2-3; the match to TRBD2 covers 9 bases. Germline CDR1 and CDR2: MNHNY and SVGAGI (reference sequence). Trimming at V came to 7 bases and at J to 5 bases, leaving 7 bases not matched to a gene. CDR3 length: 14 amino acids. In DNA, the CDR3 is TGTGCCAGCAACTTAGCGGGAGTGGGAGATACGCAGTATTTT. Protein sequence: CASNLAGVGDTQYF.

The gene calls are TRBV19 and TRBJ2-7, with D hard to call. V was trimmed by 4 bases and J by 2 bases, leaving 12 bases between them. Germline V lookup: CDR1 LNHDA, CDR2 SQIVND (reference sequence). The CDR3 is 14 amino acids. CDR3 sequence reads: CASSRTHPPYEQYF. In nucleotides, the CDR3 is TGTGCCAGTAGTAGGACCCACCCTCCCTACGAGCAGTACTTC.

This clone is a singleton in its sample. This chain connects TRBV27 to TRBJ1-2, with D tentatively TRBD1 (6 bases). This CDR3 is built from 13 residues. V was pared by 5 bases and J by 2 bases, with 9 bases between. In germline, CDR1 is MNHEY, CDR2 SMNVEV (reference sequence). The CDR3 sequence: CASSRQANYGYTF. The CDR3 DNA follows: TGTGCCAGCAGTCGACAGGCAAACTATGGCTACACCTTC.

The chain links TRBV7-7 to TRBJ2-7; D is unresolved. V was shortened by 1 base and J by 0 bases, with 4 bases between the two germline ends. Germline CDR1 is SSHAT and CDR2 is FNYEAQ (reference sequence). CDR3 length equals 13 residues. The CDR3 DNA reads TGTGCCAGCAGCTTAGATTCCTCCTACGAGCAGTACTTC. This encodes CASSLDSSYEQYF.

This rearrangement joins TRBV6-5 to TRBJ2-1; 7 nucleotides agree with TRBD1. The CDR3 covers 12 residues. V lost 9 bases to trimming and J lost 3 bases; unmatched junction nucleotides: 2. Germline V gene data show CDR1 as MNHEY and CDR2 as SVGAGI. The CDR3 sequence is CASRTGYNEQFF. Written as DNA, the CDR3 is TGTGCCAGTAGGACAGGCTACAATGAGCAGTTCTTC.

The V gene is TRBV5-1, the J gene TRBJ2-3; 7 bases agree with TRBD2. The CDR3 loop spans 16 amino acids. V lost 6 bases to trimming and J lost 5 bases; unmatched junction nucleotides: 15. Germline V lookup: CDR1 SGHRS, CDR2 YFSETQ. As DNA, the CDR3 is TGCGCCAGCAAGGCCAATGGCGGGAGTGTTATAGATACGCAGTATTTT. Translated, it gives CASKANGGSVIDTQYF.

CDR3 coding DNA: TGCGCCAGCAGAAGCACCCCGGGACAGAATAATTCACCCCTCCACTTT. Its protein is CASRSTPGQNNSPLHF. The rearrangement uses TRBV5-1 and TRBJ1-6; 7 bases align to TRBD1. This CDR3 is 16 amino acids long. CDR1 is SGHRS, CDR2 YFSETQ, per germline. The ends lost 5 bases at V and 5 bases at J; junction bases unmatched: 10.